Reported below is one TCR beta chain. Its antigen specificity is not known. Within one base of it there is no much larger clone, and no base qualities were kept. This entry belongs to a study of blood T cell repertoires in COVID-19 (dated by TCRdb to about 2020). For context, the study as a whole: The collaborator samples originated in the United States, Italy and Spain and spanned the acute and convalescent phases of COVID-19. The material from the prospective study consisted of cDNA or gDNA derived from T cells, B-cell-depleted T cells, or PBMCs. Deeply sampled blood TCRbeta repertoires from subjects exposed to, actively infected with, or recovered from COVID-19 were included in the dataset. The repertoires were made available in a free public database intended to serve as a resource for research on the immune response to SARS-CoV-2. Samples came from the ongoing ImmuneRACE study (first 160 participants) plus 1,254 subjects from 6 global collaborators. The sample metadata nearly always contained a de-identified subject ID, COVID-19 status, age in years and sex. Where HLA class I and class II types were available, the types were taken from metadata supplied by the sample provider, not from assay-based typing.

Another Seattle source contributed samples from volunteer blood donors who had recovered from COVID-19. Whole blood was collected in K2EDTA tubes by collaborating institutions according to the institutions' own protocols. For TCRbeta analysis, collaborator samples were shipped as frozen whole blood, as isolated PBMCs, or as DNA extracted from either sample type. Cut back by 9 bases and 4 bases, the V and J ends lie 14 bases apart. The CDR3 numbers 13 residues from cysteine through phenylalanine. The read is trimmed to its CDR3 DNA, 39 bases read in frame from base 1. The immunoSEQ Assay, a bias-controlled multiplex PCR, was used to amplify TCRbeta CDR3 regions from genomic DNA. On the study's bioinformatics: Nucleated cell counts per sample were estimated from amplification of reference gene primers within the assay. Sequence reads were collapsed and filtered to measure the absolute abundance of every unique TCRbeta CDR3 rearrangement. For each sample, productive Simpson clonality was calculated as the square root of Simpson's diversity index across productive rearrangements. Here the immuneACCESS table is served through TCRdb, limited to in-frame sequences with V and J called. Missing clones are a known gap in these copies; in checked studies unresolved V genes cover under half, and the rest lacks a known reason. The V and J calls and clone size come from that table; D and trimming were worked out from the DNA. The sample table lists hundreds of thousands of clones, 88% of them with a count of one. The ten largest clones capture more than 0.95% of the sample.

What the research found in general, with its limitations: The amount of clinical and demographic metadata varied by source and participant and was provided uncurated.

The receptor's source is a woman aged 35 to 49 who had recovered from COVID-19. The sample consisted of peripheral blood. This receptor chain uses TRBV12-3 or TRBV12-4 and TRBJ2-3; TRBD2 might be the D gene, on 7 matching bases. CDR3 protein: CASLGGGPDTQYF. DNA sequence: TGTGCCAGTCTAGGGGGGGGTCCAGATACGCAGTATTTT.